A selection of T cell receptor beta chains follows, all from one sample in a study of OX40 agonist ivuxolimab in advanced cancers. Produced via immunoSEQ multiplex PCR; TCRdb's table is partial and in-frame only. This sample has 30,000 or so clones; approximately 81% occur once, and the top ten carry roughly a fifth. The specimen was CD4+ or CD8+ T cells sorted from blood, collected in a trial of the OX40 agonist ivuxolimab. The receptors were gathered from an adult with an advanced solid tumor such as melanoma, head and neck, liver or kidney cancer. Each CDR3 is given with its conserved first and last residue. A D gene is named only where the DNA matches it firmly. Not every row has a clone size; where given, it reads once, few, many or a size class.

NA	TRBV6-1	NA	TRBJ2-1	CASSEGGGGHNEQFF	TGTGCCAGCAGTGAAGGTGGAGGGGGGCACAATGAGCAGTTCTTC
once	TRBV10-1	NA	TRBJ2-5	CASSEGVRGTQYF	TGCGCCAGCAGTGAGGGGGTTCGGGGGACCCAGTACTTC
NA	TRBV27	TRBD1	TRBJ1-2	CASSPLQGRGYGYTF	TGTGCCAGCAGTCCACTACAGGGGCGCGGCTATGGCTACACCTTC
NA	TRBV9	TRBD2	TRBJ2-1	CASSVGGSGADNEQFF	TGTGCCAGCAGCGTTGGCGGGAGCGGGGCGGATAATGAGCAGTTCTTC
NA	TRBV28	TRBD1	TRBJ2-7	CASRTGTGAYEQYF	TGTGCCAGCAGAACCGGGACAGGGGCCTACGAGCAGTACTTC
NA	TRBV7-2	TRBD2	TRBJ2-1	CASSFSGGPAYNEQFF	TGTGCCAGCAGCTTCAGCGGGGGGCCCGCCTACAATGAGCAGTTCTTC
NA	TRBV9	NA	TRBJ1-6	CASSVAREGSPLHF	TGTGCCAGCAGCGTAGCCCGGGAGGGTTCACCCCTCCACTTT
NA	TRBV7-8	TRBD2	TRBJ2-1	CASRRGTSGGNEQFF	TGTGCCAGCAGACGCGGGACTAGCGGGGGGAATGAGCAGTTCTTC
NA	TRBV5-5	NA	TRBJ1-5	CASSLRGDSNQPQHF	TGTGCCAGCAGCTTGAGAGGAGATAGCAATCAGCCCCAGCATTTT
NA	TRBV7-9	NA	TRBJ1-1	CASSPQFGLNTEAFF	TGTGCCAGCAGCCCGCAATTTGGCCTGAACACTGAAGCTTTCTTT
NA	TRBV7-9	NA	TRBJ2-2	CASSWDTGELFF	TGTGCCAGCAGCTGGGATACCGGGGAGCTGTTTTTT
once	TRBV25-1	NA	TRBJ2-6	CASSDHTTSGANVLTF	TGTGCCAGCAGTGATCACACCACCTCTGGGGCCAACGTCCTGACTTTC
NA	TRBV5-1	NA	TRBJ2-3	CASSLEGFQPDTQYF	TGCGCCAGCAGCTTGGAGGGGTTCCAGCCAGATACGCAGTATTTT
NA	TRBV7-2	NA	TRBJ1-1	CASSLEGFSAEAFF	TGTGCCAGCAGCTTAGAAGGGTTTTCTGCTGAAGCTTTCTTT
NA	TRBV11-1	NA	TRBJ2-2	CASSLTPNTGELFF	TGTGCCAGCAGCTTAACACCGAACACCGGGGAGCTGTTTTTT
few	TRBV27	NA	TRBJ2-1	CASGMIGDPQVF	TGTGCCAGCGGTATGATTGGGGACCCCCAGGTCTTC
NA	TRBV5-1	NA	TRBJ1-6	CASSPIGGTGNSPLHF	TGCGCCAGCAGCCCGATCGGCGGGACGGGAAATTCACCCCTCCACTTT
NA	TRBV28	TRBD1	TRBJ2-7	CASSLAGQELNEQYF	TGTGCCAGCAGTTTAGCGGGACAGGAACTGAACGAGCAGTACTTC
once	TRBV10-3	NA	TRBJ2-1	CAISSGGGRTYNEQFF	TGTGCCATCTCCTCAGGGGGCGGGAGGACCTACAATGAGCAGTTCTTC
NA	TRBV29-1	NA	TRBJ2-1	CSAGSFLAHNEQFF	TGCAGCGCGGGAAGCTTTCTGGCGCACAATGAGCAGTTCTTC
NA	TRBV10-3	TRBD1	TRBJ2-7	CAIEGQGTYEQYF	TGTGCCATCGAGGGACAGGGAACCTACGAGCAGTACTTC
NA	TRBV7-9	NA	TRBJ2-3	CASSLVGWTDTQYF	TGTGCCAGCAGCTTAGTCGGGTGGACAGATACGCAGTATTTT
NA	TRBV11-2	TRBD2	TRBJ2-3	CASSLDSGRALTQYF	TGTGCCAGCAGCTTAGATAGCGGGAGGGCCCTCACGCAGTATTTT